The TCR beta chain described here comes from a study of STAT5B mutations in CD4+ large granular lymphocyte leukemia. This clone was detected a few times. Its antigen is unidentified. Regarding the study as a whole: The CD4+ versus CD8+ T-LGLL clonality difference may reflect limited sample size. Without putative leukemic clones, patient CD4-sorted repertoires remained more clonal than healthy CD4+ repertoires.

Control samples were healthy donors' buffy coats. The data were produced by immunoSEQ multiplex PCR, yet TCRdb's version contains in-frame clones alone and is incomplete. The data contain about 48,000 clones, around 70% of them singletons. The sequence came from a human donor in good health. The sequencing input was CD4+ T cells from blood buffy coats.

CDR3: CSVTGTQETQYF. CDR3 coding DNA: TGCAGCGTTACAGGAACCCAAGAGACCCAGTACTTC. V is TRBV29-1 and J is TRBJ2-5, with D possibly matching TRBD1 (5 bases). V lost 5 bases to trimming and J lost 1 base, with 8 bases between them. Per the germline V gene, CDR1 is SQVTM and CDR2 is ANQGSEA. This CDR3 is built from 12 residues.